The 19 T cell receptor beta chains listed next were all sequenced from one sample in a study of CD8+ T cells in alopecia areata. Sequencing templates came from extracted RNA that was reverse transcribed into cDNA. Generated by immunoSEQ multiplex PCR, the TCRdb table keeps only in-frame clones and is missing some. In total the sample includes about 19,000 clones, none of them seen once. The authors sorted pooled cutaneous lymph node cells using CD4, CD8alpha, NKG2D, NKG2ACE and other markers. The sequencing sample was made of CD8+ T cells sorted from a lymph node. These receptors were obtained from a C3H/HeJ mouse with alopecia areata. For this mouse line, the MHC haplotype is H2-k.

This clone was recorded a few times. Mouse gene names and germline throughout. The read falls 4 residues short of the CDR3 end, and the missing part is taken from the germline J gene. V gene TRBV19 combines with J gene TRBJ2-7, with 7 positions matching TRBD2. CDR1 is FNHDT and CDR2 is SITEND in the germline V gene (reference sequence). J lost 0 bases, V lost 6 bases, and 3 bases had no gene match. The CDR3 is 13 amino acids. The CDR3 DNA, read in part, is TGTGCCAGCACCTGGGGGAGCTCCTAT. Translation: CASTWGSSY. The CDR3 as a whole reads CASTWGSSYEQYF.

This clone was counted a few times. Germline and genes: mouse. From the germline J gene comes the end of the CDR3, since the read stops 4 residues before it. The gene calls are TRBV29 and TRBJ1-4, with D perhaps matching TRBD1 (6 bases). CDR1 and CDR2 from the germline V gene are MSHET and SYDVDS. The ends were cut back, 0 bases at V and 3 bases at J, with 8 bases in the middle. The length of the CDR3 is 15 residues. CDR3 bases read: TGTGCTAGCAGTTTATCCGGGACAACCAACGAA. This encodes CASSLSGTTNE. The CDR3 in its entirety is CASSLSGTTNERLFF.

Note on this clone: Genes and germline come from the mouse. The read terminates 4 residues ahead of where the CDR3 ends, so the germline J gene completes it. This sequence joins TRBV19 and TRBJ1-2; D is unclear. The length of the CDR3 is 14 residues. From germline, CDR1 is FNHDT and CDR2 SITEND (reference sequence). The V and J ends lost 0 bases and 0 bases respectively, with 6 bases between them. CDR3 DNA (partial): TGTGCCAGCAGTATAGGGGGTGCAAACTCC. Translating gives CASSIGGANS. The entire CDR3 protein reads CASSIGGANSDYTF.

This clone was observed at least ten times. Genes and germline are mouse. With the read ending 4 residues before the CDR3 end, the germline J gene is used to fill in that end. The chain is built from TRBV1 and TRBJ1-1; D gene unclear. Germline CDR1 NSQYPW, CDR2 LRSPGD (reference sequence). The CDR3 is 12 residues long. Trimming stripped 1 base from V and 4 bases from J, with 4 bases between. The covered CDR3 bases are TGCACCTGCAGTGCAGGGGTCACA. Its protein product is CTCSAGVT. The full CDR3 protein reads CTCSAGVTEVFF.

About this clone itself: Gene names are the mouse ones. The read halts 4 residues ahead of the CDR3 end, with the missing end drawn from the germline J gene. V is TRBV19 and J is TRBJ2-5; weak D call: TRBD2 (6 bases). V lost 4 bases to trimming and J lost 0 bases, with 12 bases between them. Germline CDR1 and CDR2: FNHDT and SITEND (reference sequence). The length of the CDR3 is 15 residues. The CDR3 loop reads CASSPLGHNQDTQYF. The DNA read from the CDR3 is TGTGCCAGCAGTCCTCTGGGGCATAACCAAGAC.

The sample holds a few counts of this clone. Gene names and germline refer to mouse. The read halts 4 residues ahead of the CDR3 end, with the missing end drawn from the germline J gene. This chain links TRBV31 with TRBJ2-1; D is perhaps TRBD2 (6 bases). This CDR3 has 14 residues. From germline, CDR1 is GKSSPN and CDR2 SITVG. V lost 0 bases and J lost 3, with 9 bases in between. The CDR3 here is CAWSLVGGYAEQFF. Partial CDR3 DNA: TGTGCCTGGAGTCTAGTTGGGGGCTATGCT. The variable domain in full, completed from reference TRBV31 and TRBJ2-1, reads AQTIHQWPVAEIKAVGSPLSLGCTIKGKSSPNLYWYWQATGGTLQQLFYSITVGQVESVVQLNLSASRPKDDQFILSTEKLLLSHSGFYLCAWSLVGGYAEQFFGPGTRLTVL.

Concerning this clone: Genes and germline come from the mouse. From the germline J gene comes the end of the CDR3, since the read stops 4 residues before it. V and J are TRBV13-2 and TRBJ1-2; TRBD1 aligns across 9 bases. Trimming removed 0 bases from V and 3 bases from J; junction bases left unmatched: 6. Germline V gene data show CDR1 as NNHNN and CDR2 as SYGAGS (reference sequence). This CDR3 is built from 16 residues. CDR3 region: CASGDASRDRDSDYTF. Partial CDR3 DNA: TGTGCCAGCGGTGATGCATCGAGGGACAGGGACTCC.

In this sample, this clone turned up a few times. This may be a read error: a much more frequent sequence differs by one nucleotide. Gene names denote mouse genes. The CDR3: CASGGQGANERLFF. The covered CDR3 bases are TGTGCCAGCGGGGGACAGGGGGCCAACGAA. The gene calls are TRBV13-2 and TRBJ1-4; 11 bases align to TRBD1. Coverage ceases 4 residues before the CDR3 finishes, and the germline J gene fills in the end. The V gene's germline CDR1 is NNHNN and CDR2 SYGAGS (reference sequence). V lost 5 bases and J lost 3; bases outside the gene matches: 0. The CDR3 contains 14 residues.

This clone was counted between two and nine times. All gene names here are mouse names. Partial CDR3 DNA: TGTGCCAGCAATCACAGGGGCCCTTTTTCCAACGAA. Residues: CASNHRGPFSNE. The full-length CDR3 reads as CASNHRGPFSNERLFF. V and J are TRBV19 and TRBJ1-4; TRBD1 agrees at 7 bases. Read coverage stops 4 residues before the CDR3 terminus; the germline J gene supplies the remainder. Unmatched junction bases numbered 8, after V lost 6 bases and J lost 0 bases. Germline V gives CDR1 FNHDT, CDR2 SITEND (reference sequence). This CDR3 is 16 amino acids long.

This clone was counted many times. The gene names here belong to mouse. This CDR3 is CASRDRQDTQYF. Incomplete CDR3 DNA: TGTGCCAGCAGGGACAGACAAGAC. V and J are TRBV13-3 and TRBJ2-5; D possibly corresponds to TRBD1 (6 bases). Sequencing ends 4 residues short of the CDR3 end; the germline J gene provides the rest. There are 12 residues in the CDR3. Per germline, CDR1 NNHDY and CDR2 SYVADS. Trimming left V 5 bases short and J 3 bases short, with 7 bases between. The variable domain in full, completed from reference TRBV13-3 and TRBJ2-5, reads EAAVTQSPRSKVAVTGGKVTLSCHQTNNHDYMYWYRQDTGHGLRLIHYSYVADSTEKGDIPDGYKASRPSQENFSLILELASLSQTAVYFCASRDRQDTQYFGPGTRLLVL.

This clone has just a few counts. Each gene name is a mouse one. The read falls 4 residues short of the CDR3 end, and the missing part is taken from the germline J gene. This chain connects TRBV13-3 to TRBJ2-3; 8 positions match TRBD2. The CDR3 covers 16 residues. CDR1 NNHDY and CDR2 SYVADS come from the germline V gene. The V and J ends lost 1 base and 1 base, in that order; junction bases with no gene match: 5. CDR3: CASSDKLGVGAETLYF. CDR3 bases read: TGTGCCAGCAGTGATAAACTGGGGGTGGGTGCAGAA.

This clone was observed a few times. Gene names denote mouse genes. The read halts 4 residues ahead of the CDR3 end, with the missing end drawn from the germline J gene. The V and J genes are TRBV13-3 and TRBJ1-1; TRBD1 aligns across 7 bases. Trimming at V came to 5 bases and at J to 4 bases, leaving 5 bases not matched to a gene. The CDR3 spans 13 residues. From germline, CDR1 is NNHDY and CDR2 SYVADS. The CDR3 protein is CASSTTGTTEVFF. CDR3 DNA (partial): TGTGCCAGCAGCACGACAGGGACCACA.

There are a few counts of this clone. Gene names are mouse gene names. The read terminates 4 residues before the CDR3 end, so the remaining end is supplied by the germline J gene. The chain recombines TRBV13-1 with TRBJ1-4; D is possibly TRBD1 (5 bases). Germline CDR1 and CDR2: NSHNY and SYGAGN. V lost 4 bases, J lost 0 bases, and 7 bases lay in between. There are 14 residues in the CDR3. The CDR3 reads CASSSTVSNERLFF. CDR3 bases read: TGTGCCAGCAGTTCGACAGTTTCCAACGAA. Variable domain in full (rest from reference TRBV13-1 and TRBJ1-4): EAAVTQSPRNKVTVTGGNVTLSCRQTNSHNYMYWYRQDTGHGLRLIHYSYGAGNLRIGDVPDGYKATRTTQEDFFLLLELASPSQTSLYFCASSSTVSNERLFFGHGTKLSVL.

Worth noting for this clone: Gene labels here are mouse ones. The missing CDR3 end, 4 residues past where the read stops, is filled in from the germline J gene. This chain connects TRBV31 to TRBJ2-1; 11 nucleotides line up with TRBD2. The CDR3 runs to 15 residues. The V and J ends lost 0 bases and 3 bases, in that order; junction bases with no gene match: 1. The germline V gene has CDR1 GKSSPN and CDR2 SITVG. CDR3 amino acids: CAWSLDWGGYAEQFF. The CDR3 bases that were read are TGTGCCTGGAGTCTAGACTGGGGGGGCTATGCT. The entire variable domain, with the rest obtained from reference TRBV31 and TRBJ2-1, is as follows: AQTIHQWPVAEIKAVGSPLSLGCTIKGKSSPNLYWYWQATGGTLQQLFYSITVGQVESVVQLNLSASRPKDDQFILSTEKLLLSHSGFYLCAWSLDWGGYAEQFFGPGTRLTVL.

Notes on this clone: Genes here carry mouse names. CDR3 amino acids: CASSPGQNTGQLYF. CDR3 DNA (partial): TGTGCCAGCAGTCCCGGACAGAACACCGGG. This chain uses TRBV19 with TRBJ2-2, with a tentative D call TRBD1 (6 bases). The read terminates 4 residues ahead of where the CDR3 ends, so the germline J gene completes it. The CDR3 covers 14 residues. Looked up from germline, CDR1 is FNHDT and CDR2 is SITEND (reference sequence). V was pared by 4 bases and J by 2 bases, with 9 bases between.

On this clone: Gene names denote mouse genes. Coverage ceases 4 residues before the CDR3 finishes, and the germline J gene fills in the end. The rearrangement joins TRBV13-1 to TRBJ2-3; TRBD2 matches at 7 bases. J was trimmed by 3 bases and V by 4 bases; bases with no gene match: 11. Germline V gene lookup returns CDR1 NSHNY and CDR2 SYGAGN. This CDR3 is built from 16 residues. The CDR3 bases that were read are TGTGCCAGCAGTACAACCTCTGGGGGAGGAGCAGAA. It yields the protein CASSTTSGGGAE. The full CDR3 protein reads CASSTTSGGGAETLYF.

This clone was counted many times. Germline and genes here are mouse. CDR3 amino acids: CASSPLQGRGAETLYF. The sequenced part of the CDR3 DNA is TGTGCCAGCAGCCCTTTACAGGGGAGGGGTGCAGAA. The rearrangement links TRBV3 to TRBJ2-3, with 7 bases identical to TRBD1. The read falls 4 residues short of the CDR3 end, and the missing part is taken from the germline J gene. After removal of 5 bases from V and 1 base from J, the junction contained 9 bases not matched to a gene. CDR3 size: 16 residues. In germline, CDR1 is SNHLY, CDR2 FYNGKV (reference sequence).

In the case of this clone: Mouse names are used for the genes. The read halts 4 residues ahead of the CDR3 end, with the missing end drawn from the germline J gene. The chain combines TRBV13-3 with TRBJ2-7, with 9 bases that match TRBD1. Per germline, CDR1 NNHDY and CDR2 SYVADS. The CDR3 runs 15 residues. This CDR3 reads CASSDEDRGRNEQYF. The CDR3 bases that were read are TGTGCCAGCAGTGATGAGGACAGGGGACGGAAT.

There are a few counts of this clone. Gene names denote mouse genes. The read ends 4 residues before the CDR3 terminus; that terminus is restored from the germline J gene. This chain joins TRBV13-1 and TRBJ1-2, with D possibly TRBD1 on 6 matching bases. V lost 0 bases to trimming and J lost 0 bases, with 9 bases between them. Germline CDR1 is NSHNY and CDR2 is SYGAGN. The CDR3 sequence is 15 residues long. The sequenced CDR3 bases are TGTGCCAGCAGTGATGAGGGGACAACAAACTCC. It codes for CASSDEGTTNS. The complete CDR3 sequence is CASSDEGTTNSDYTF.